This T cell receptor (beta chain) stems from a study of blood T cell repertoires in COVID-19. Overall study: The United States, Italy and Spain provided the acute and convalescent COVID-19 samples. From T cells, B-cell-depleted T cells, or PBMCs came the material, which was cDNA or gDNA.

Original processing methods: Amplifying reference gene primers gave estimates of nucleated cell counts. Here immunoSEQ multiplex PCR was the method, and the copy in TCRdb shows in-frame clones only, minus some. V, J and clone size reflect that table, while D and trimming were determined from the DNA. The sample has under 30,000 clones, around 87% seen once. From germline, CDR1 is SGHVS and CDR2 FQNEAQ. V gave up 5 bases and J gave up 7 bases, with 21 bases separating them. There are 15 residues in the CDR3. The sample taken for sequencing was peripheral blood. V and J are TRBV7-8 and TRBJ2-7; D is perhaps TRBD2 (5 bases). The sequence was collected from a human donor in a cohort sampled during active COVID-19. The donor label of this sample is uncertain. The CDR3 DNA follows: TGTGCCAGCAGCCCAGAACGGGGAATGGTCCGGGAGCAGTACTTC. Translated, it gives CASSPERGMVREQYF. The complete variable domain, with remaining parts taken from reference TRBV7-8 and TRBJ2-7, reads GAGVSQSPRYKVAKRGQDVALRCDPISGHVSLFWYQQALGQGPEFLTYFQNEAQLDKSGLPSDRFFAERPEGSVSTLKIQRTQQEDSAVYLCASSPERGMVREQYFGPGTRLTVT.